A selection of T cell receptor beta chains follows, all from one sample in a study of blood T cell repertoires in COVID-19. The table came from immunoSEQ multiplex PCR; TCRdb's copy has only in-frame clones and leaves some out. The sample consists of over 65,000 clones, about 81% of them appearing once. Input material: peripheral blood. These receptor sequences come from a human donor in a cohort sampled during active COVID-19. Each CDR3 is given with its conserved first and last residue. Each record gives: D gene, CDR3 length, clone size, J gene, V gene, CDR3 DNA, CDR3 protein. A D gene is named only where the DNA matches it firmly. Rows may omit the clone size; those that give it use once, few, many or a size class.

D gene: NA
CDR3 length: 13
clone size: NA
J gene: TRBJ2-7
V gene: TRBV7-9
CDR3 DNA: TGTGCCAGCAGCTTGGAGTTCCGTAACGAGCAGTACTTC
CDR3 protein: CASSLEFRNEQYF

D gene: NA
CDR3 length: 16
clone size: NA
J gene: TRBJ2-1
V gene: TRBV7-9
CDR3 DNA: TGTGCCAGCCGAGCTTCGCGCGCGGACTCCTACAATGAGCAGTTCTTC
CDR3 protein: CASRASRADSYNEQFF

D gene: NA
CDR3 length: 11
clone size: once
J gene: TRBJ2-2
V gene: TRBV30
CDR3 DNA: TGTGCCTGGACGGGTACCGGGGAGCTGTTTTTT
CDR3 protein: CAWTGTGELFF

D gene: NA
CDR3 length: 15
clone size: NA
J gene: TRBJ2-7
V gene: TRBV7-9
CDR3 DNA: TGTGCCAGCAGTCTCAAAGCAGGGGACGGCTACGAGCAGTACTTC
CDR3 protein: CASSLKAGDGYEQYF

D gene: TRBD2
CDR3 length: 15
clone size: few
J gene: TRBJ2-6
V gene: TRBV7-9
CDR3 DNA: TGTGCCAGCAGCGCCTCGGGGGGTGGGGCCAACGTCCTGACTTTC
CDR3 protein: CASSASGGGANVLTF

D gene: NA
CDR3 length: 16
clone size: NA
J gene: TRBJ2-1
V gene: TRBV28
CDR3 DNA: TGTGCCAGCAGTTTATCAGACGGGAGTAAGGTGAATGAGCAGTTCTTC
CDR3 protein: CASSLSDGSKVNEQFF

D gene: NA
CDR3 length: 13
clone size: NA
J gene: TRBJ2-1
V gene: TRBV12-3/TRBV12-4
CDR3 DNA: TGTGCCAGCAGTTTCGAGGGAAGGAATGAGCAGTTCTTC
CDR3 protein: CASSFEGRNEQFF

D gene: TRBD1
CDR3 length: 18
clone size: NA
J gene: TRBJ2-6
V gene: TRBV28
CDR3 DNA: TGTGCCAGCAGGGTCGGGACAGGGGTACCCTCTGGGGCCAACGTCCTGACTTTC
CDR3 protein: CASRVGTGVPSGANVLTF

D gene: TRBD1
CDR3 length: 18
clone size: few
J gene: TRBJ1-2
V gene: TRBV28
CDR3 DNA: TGTGCCAGCAGTTCCCTCACGCTAGACAGGGGGTCTAACTATGGCTACACCTTC
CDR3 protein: CASSSLTLDRGSNYGYTF

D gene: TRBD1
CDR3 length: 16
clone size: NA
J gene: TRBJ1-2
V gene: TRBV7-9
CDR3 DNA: TGTGCCAGCAGCCCTACCCGGGACAGCCTACCGTATGGCTACACCTTC
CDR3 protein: CASSPTRDSLPYGYTF

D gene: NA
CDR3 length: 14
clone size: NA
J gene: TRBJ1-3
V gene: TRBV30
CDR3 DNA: TGTGCCTGGAGCCGAACAGGATCTGGAAACACCATATATTTT
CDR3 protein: CAWSRTGSGNTIYF

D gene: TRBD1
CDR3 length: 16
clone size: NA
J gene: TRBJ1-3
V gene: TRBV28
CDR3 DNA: TGTGCCAGCAGTTCACCGGGACAGAGCTCTGGAAACACCATATATTTT
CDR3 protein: CASSSPGQSSGNTIYF

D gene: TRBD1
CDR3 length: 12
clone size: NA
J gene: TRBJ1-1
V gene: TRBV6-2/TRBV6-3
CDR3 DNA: TGTGCCAGCAGTTACGAGGGGACAGGACATAGCTTT
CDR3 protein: CASSYEGTGHSF

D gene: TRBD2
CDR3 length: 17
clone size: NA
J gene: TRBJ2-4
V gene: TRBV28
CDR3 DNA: TGTGCCAGCGCCCAACTAGCGGACTTGGGAGCCAAAAACATTCAGTACTTC
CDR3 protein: CASAQLADLGAKNIQYF

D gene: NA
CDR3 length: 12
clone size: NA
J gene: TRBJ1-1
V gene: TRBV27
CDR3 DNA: TGTGCCAGCAGCTTGCACCAGGGGGAAGCTTTCTTT
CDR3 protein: CASSLHQGEAFF